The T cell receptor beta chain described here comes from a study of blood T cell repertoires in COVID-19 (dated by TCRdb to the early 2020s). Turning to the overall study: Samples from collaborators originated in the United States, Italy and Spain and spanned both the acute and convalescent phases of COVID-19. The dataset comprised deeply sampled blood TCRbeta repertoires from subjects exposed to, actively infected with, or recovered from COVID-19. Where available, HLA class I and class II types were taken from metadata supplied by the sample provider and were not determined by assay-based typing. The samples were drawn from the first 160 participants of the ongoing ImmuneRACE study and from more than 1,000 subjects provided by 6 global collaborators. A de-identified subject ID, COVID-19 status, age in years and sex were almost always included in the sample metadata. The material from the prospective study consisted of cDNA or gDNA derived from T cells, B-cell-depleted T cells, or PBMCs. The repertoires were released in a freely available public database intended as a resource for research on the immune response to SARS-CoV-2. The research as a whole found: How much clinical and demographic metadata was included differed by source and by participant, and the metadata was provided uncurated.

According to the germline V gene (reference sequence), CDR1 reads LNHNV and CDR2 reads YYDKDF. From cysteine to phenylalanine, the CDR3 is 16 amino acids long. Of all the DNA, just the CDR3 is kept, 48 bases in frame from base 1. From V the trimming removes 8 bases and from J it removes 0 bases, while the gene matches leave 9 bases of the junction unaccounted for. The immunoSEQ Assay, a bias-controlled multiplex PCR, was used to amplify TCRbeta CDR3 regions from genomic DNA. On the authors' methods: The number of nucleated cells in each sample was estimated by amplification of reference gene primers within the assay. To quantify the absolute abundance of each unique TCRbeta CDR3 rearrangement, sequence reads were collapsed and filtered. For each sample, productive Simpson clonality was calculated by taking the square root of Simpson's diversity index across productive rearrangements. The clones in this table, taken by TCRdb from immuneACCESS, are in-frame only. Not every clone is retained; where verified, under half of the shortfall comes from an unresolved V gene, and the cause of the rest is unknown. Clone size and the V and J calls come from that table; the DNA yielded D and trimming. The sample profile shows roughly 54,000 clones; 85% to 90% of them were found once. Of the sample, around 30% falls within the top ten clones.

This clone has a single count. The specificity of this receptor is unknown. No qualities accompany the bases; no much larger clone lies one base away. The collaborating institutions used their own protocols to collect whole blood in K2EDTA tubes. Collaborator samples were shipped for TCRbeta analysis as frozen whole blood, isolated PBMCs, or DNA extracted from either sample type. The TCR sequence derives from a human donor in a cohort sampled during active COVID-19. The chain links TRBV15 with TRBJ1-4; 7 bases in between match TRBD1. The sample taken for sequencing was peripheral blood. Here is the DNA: TGTGCCACCCACGGCAGGGGGGCTGCAACTAATGAAAAACTGTTTTTT. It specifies CATHGRGAATNEKLFF.